Listed below are T cell receptor beta chains from one sample, sequenced in a study of blood T cells in healthy people across ages. From the 5' RACE reads, TCRdb called clonotypes with MiXCR, one entry per CDR3 protein. The profile shows about 750,000 distinct CDR3 sequences, less than 70% of them singletons. The sample taken for sequencing was blood. Source of these receptors: a man at least 80 years old in good health. Each CDR3 is given with its conserved first and last residue. The order of the fields is clone size, D gene, J gene, V gene, CDR3 length, CDR3 protein, CDR3 DNA. The D gene is left open where the match is weak. Expanded clones get a size class; other rows say once, few or many, or leave the size out.

. | TRBD1 | TRBJ2-7 | TRBV12-3/TRBV12-4 | 16 | CASSRTWGQALQEQYF | TGTGCCAGCAGTAGGACGTGGGGACAGGCCCTCCAGGAGCAGTACTTC
. | TRBD2 | TRBJ2-7 | TRBV5-1 | 15 | CASSESGGSLYEQYF | TGCGCCAGCAGTGAATCGGGAGGATCCCTCTACGAGCAGTACTTC
. | TRBD2 | TRBJ2-4 | TRBV20-1 | 13 | CSARDSGGSEQYF | TGCAGTGCTAGAGATTCGGGCGGGAGTGAGCAGTACTTC
. | . | TRBJ2-2 | TRBV6-2/TRBV6-3 | 14 | CASTVVSGTGELFF | TGTGCCAGCACTGTAGTGTCGGGCACCGGGGAGCTGTTTTTT
few | . | TRBJ2-3 | TRBV7-2 | 15 | CASSPWGSDADTQYF | TGTGCCAGCAGCCCCTGGGGGAGCGATGCAGATACGCAGTATTTT
. | . | TRBJ2-6 | TRBV21-1 | 15 | CASSPLWWGLNVLTF | TGTGCCAGCAGCCCCCTGTGGTGGGGCTTAAACGTCCTGACTTTC
. | . | TRBJ2-3 | TRBV27 | 16 | CASSPAGTTLHRYAYF | TGTGCCAGCTCGCCAGCAGGGACAACCCTACACAGATACGCGTATTTT
. | . | TRBJ2-5 | TRBV11-3 | 14 | CASSSRDKQETQYF | TGTGCCAGCAGCTCCCGGGACAAGCAAGAGACCCAGTACTTC
. | . | TRBJ2-4 | TRBV4-1 | 16 | CASSHPYKTGGTIQYF | TGCGCCAGCAGCCACCCCTACAAGACAGGAGGGACCATTCAGTACTTC
. | TRBD2 | TRBJ2-7 | TRBV29-1 | 13 | CSVLAGASYEQYF | TGCAGCGTTTTGGCGGGAGCTTCCTACGAGCAGTACTTC
. | . | TRBJ2-7 | TRBV10-3 | 13 | CAISAPAGYEQYF | TGTGCCATCAGTGCTCCAGCGGGCTACGAGCAGTACTTC
. | TRBD2 | TRBJ2-1 | TRBV5-1 | 17 | CASSGSGSALTYNEQFF | TGCGCCAGCAGCGGTAGCGGGAGCGCCCTCACCTACAATGAGCAGTTCTTC
few | TRBD2 | TRBJ2-7 | TRBV9 | 14 | CASSPAGRAYEQYF | TGTGCCAGCAGCCCAGCGGGACGGGCCTACGAGCAGTACTTC
few | TRBD1 | TRBJ2-5 | TRBV24-1 | 15 | CATSETGAPQETQYF | TGTGCCACCAGTGAGACAGGGGCGCCCCAAGAGACCCAGTACTTC
many | TRBD2 | TRBJ2-7 | TRBV9 | 14 | CASSETSGVREQYF | TGTGCCAGCAGCGAGACTAGCGGGGTGAGAGAGCAGTACTTC
few | . | TRBJ2-2 | TRBV3-1 | 14 | CASSQGHLTGELFF | TGTGCCAGCAGCCAAGGGCATCTCACCGGGGAGCTGTTTTTT
. | . | TRBJ1-2 | TRBV6-5 | 18 | CASSYGFGAGVIRVGYTF | TGTGCCAGCAGCTACGGTTTTGGGGCCGGGGTGATTAGGGTTGGCTACACCTTC
. | TRBD1 | TRBJ2-7 | TRBV30 | 15 | CAWSFRGTASYEQYF | TGTGCCTGGAGTTTTCGAGGGACAGCCAGCTACGAGCAGTACTTC
. | . | TRBJ1-4 | TRBV20-1 | 13 | CSAREGSGEKLFF | TGCAGTGCTAGAGAGGGGAGCGGTGAAAAACTGTTTTTT
. | TRBD2 | TRBJ2-3 | TRBV27 | 17 | CASSWGTSGSSTDTQYF | TGTGCCAGCAGTTGGGGGACTAGCGGGAGCAGCACAGATACGCAGTATTTT
. | TRBD2 | TRBJ2-7 | TRBV11-2 | 15 | CASSSRTSGRSEQYF | TGTGCCAGCAGCTCCCGGACTAGCGGGAGATCCGAGCAGTACTTC
. | TRBD2 | TRBJ2-1 | TRBV3-1 | 17 | CASSRKSAGRGKNEQFF | TGTGCCAGCAGCCGAAAGTCCGCTGGGAGGGGTAAGAATGAGCAGTTCTTC
few | TRBD2 | TRBJ2-7 | TRBV12-3/TRBV12-4 | 15 | CASRLTSGRGFEQYF | TGTGCCAGCAGGCTGACTAGCGGGAGGGGCTTCGAGCAGTACTTC
. | . | TRBJ2-7 | TRBV6-5 | 16 | CASSSNPGGIPYEQYF | TGTGCCAGCAGCTCTAACCCAGGCGGGATCCCCTACGAGCAGTACTTC
. | . | TRBJ2-3 | TRBV20-1 | 15 | CSARLLGTGDRYAYF | TGCAGTGCTAGGTTACTTGGGACTGGTGACAGATACGCGTATTTT
. | TRBD2 | TRBJ2-7 | TRBV15 | 15 | CATSRTSGAYNEQYF | TGTGCCACCAGCCGGACTAGCGGGGCCTACAATGAGCAGTACTTC
. | . | TRBJ2-7 | TRBV6-1 | 10 | CASTNHEQYF | TGTGCCAGCACCAATCACGAGCAGTACTTC
few | . | TRBJ2-5 | TRBV12-3/TRBV12-4 | 13 | CASSSGGKETQYF | TGTGCCAGTAGTAGCGGTGGGAAGGAGACCCAGTACTTC
few | . | TRBJ2-6 | TRBV6-6 | 16 | CASRAMFRNGANVLTF | TGTGCCAGCAGGGCGATGTTCAGGAATGGGGCCAACGTCCTGACTTTC
few | TRBD1 | TRBJ2-7 | TRBV5-1 | 13 | CASSQDRVYEQYF | TGCGCCAGCAGCCAAGACAGGGTCTACGAGCAGTACTTC
. | . | TRBJ2-7 | TRBV2 | 13 | CASTAVVFFEQYF | TGTGCCAGCACCGCGGTCGTTTTCTTCGAGCAGTACTTC
. | TRBD1 | TRBJ2-3 | TRBV28 | 15 | CASSWPGQRADTQYF | TGTGCCAGCAGTTGGCCGGGACAGAGGGCAGATACGCAGTATTTT
. | . | TRBJ2-5 | TRBV29-1 | 12 | CSVELLGGTQYF | TGCAGCGTTGAGTTGTTGGGCGGGACCCAGTACTTC
. | . | TRBJ2-1 | TRBV5-6 | 15 | CASSLRTGLNNEQFF | TGTGCCAGCAGCTTGAGAACAGGGCTTAACAATGAGCAGTTCTTC
. | TRBD2 | TRBJ2-7 | TRBV7-2 | 15 | CASSLGSSGRVEQYF | TGTGCCAGCAGCTTAGGTTCTAGCGGGAGGGTCGAGCAGTACTTC
few | TRBD1 | TRBJ1-2 | TRBV15 | 15 | CATSLPGQARYGYTF | TGTGCCACCAGCCTACCGGGACAGGCTCGCTATGGCTACACCTTC
few | . | TRBJ2-4 | TRBV12-3/TRBV12-4 | 13 | CASSPLNGNIQYF | TGTGCCAGCAGTCCCCTGAATGGGAACATTCAGTACTTC
few | . | TRBJ1-2 | TRBV7-2 | 15 | CASSDIGQYGYGYTF | TGTGCCAGCAGCGACATTGGGCAGTATGGGTATGGCTACACCTTC
. | . | TRBJ1-1 | TRBV6-1 | 14 | CASRRGRDDTEAFF | TGTGCCAGCAGGAGGGGCAGGGACGATACTGAAGCTTTCTTT
few | . | TRBJ2-5 | TRBV29-1 | 14 | CSVDRTRREETQYF | TGCAGCGTTGATAGGACTCGGAGAGAAGAGACCCAGTACTTC
. | TRBD2 | TRBJ2-1 | TRBV11-2 | 18 | CASSLLRLAGGGYNEQFF | TGTGCCAGCAGCTTACTAAGGCTAGCGGGAGGGGGATACAATGAGCAGTTCTTC
. | . | TRBJ2-3 | TRBV20-1 | 14 | CSAQTGTGINEQYF | TGCAGTGCTCAAACGGGAACGGGTATCAATGAGCAGTATTTT
. | . | TRBJ1-1 | TRBV12-3/TRBV12-4 | 13 | CASGQQVNTEAFF | TGTGCCAGCGGTCAACAGGTGAACACTGAAGCTTTCTTT
. | TRBD1 | TRBJ2-7 | TRBV28 | 15 | CASSRPGQISYEQYF | TGTGCCAGCAGCCGACCGGGACAGATCTCCTACGAGCAGTACTTC
few | . | TRBJ2-7 | TRBV10-3 | 15 | CAISDGAANGYEQYF | TGTGCCATCAGTGATGGGGCCGCGAATGGGTACGAGCAGTACTTC
. | TRBD2 | TRBJ2-1 | TRBV29-1 | 16 | CSVEIHRLALTDTQFF | TGCAGCGTTGAAATACACAGACTAGCGCTCACAGATACGCAGTTCTTC
many | . | TRBJ1-6 | TRBV6-1 | 13 | CASSDGFNSPLHF | TGTGCCAGCAGTGACGGCTTCAATTCACCCCTCCACTTT
. | . | TRBJ2-1 | TRBV4-2 | 15 | CASSQQNTAHNEQFF | TGTGCCAGCAGCCAACAAAATACAGCCCACAATGAGCAGTTCTTC
. | . | TRBJ2-3 | TRBV24-1 | 15 | CATSAPGRVADTQYF | TGTGCCACCAGTGCCCCGGGACGAGTTGCAGATACGCAGTATTTT
. | TRBD1 | TRBJ2-7 | TRBV27 | 15 | CASSKPGTGHYEQYF | TGTGCCAGCAGTAAGCCCGGGACAGGTCACTACGAGCAGTACTTC
. | TRBD2 | TRBJ2-6 | TRBV13 | 18 | CASSRTGTTGSGANVLTF | TGTGCCAGCAGCCGTACCGGGACTACCGGCTCTGGGGCCAACGTCCTGACTTTC
. | TRBD2 | TRBJ2-1 | TRBV6-1 | 16 | CASRTIAGGTYNEQFF | TGTGCCAGCAGAACCATAGCGGGAGGAACCTACAATGAGCAGTTCTTC
few | TRBD2 | TRBJ2-3 | TRBV29-1 | 11 | CSGQAGVAQYF | TGCAGCGGGCAAGCGGGAGTCGCGCAGTATTTT
few | TRBD1 | TRBJ2-5 | TRBV6-6 | 14 | CASSPDRGGETQYF | TGTGCCAGCAGCCCTGACAGGGGTGGGGAGACCCAGTACTTC
. | . | TRBJ2-7 | TRBV15 | 14 | CATSREGRSYEQNF | TGTGCCACCAGCCGAGAAGGGAGATCCTACGAGCAGAACTTC